This T cell receptor (beta chain) was documented in a study of T cell repertoires in cytomegalovirus infection. Study background: Signatures in public TCR beta sequences pointed to both CMV infection and matching HLA type.

One entry per CDR3 protein, called by TCRdb with MiXCR from the reads. The profile covers 350,000 to 500,000 distinct CDR3 sequences, with about a third appearing a single time and around 13% taken by the ten largest. This TCR came from a human donor in good health (CMV status not recorded). Some clones in this sample may be carry-over from other donors' samples. Material: PBMCs.

CDR3: CASRGAATYEQYF. The CDR3 nucleotides read TGTGCCAGCCGGGGGGCGGCGACCTACGAGCAGTACTTC. J is TRBJ2-7 and V is TRBV12-3 or TRBV12-4, with D perhaps matching TRBD2 (7 bases). The CDR3 contains 13 residues. The ends were cut back, 8 bases at V and 2 bases at J, with 13 bases in the middle.